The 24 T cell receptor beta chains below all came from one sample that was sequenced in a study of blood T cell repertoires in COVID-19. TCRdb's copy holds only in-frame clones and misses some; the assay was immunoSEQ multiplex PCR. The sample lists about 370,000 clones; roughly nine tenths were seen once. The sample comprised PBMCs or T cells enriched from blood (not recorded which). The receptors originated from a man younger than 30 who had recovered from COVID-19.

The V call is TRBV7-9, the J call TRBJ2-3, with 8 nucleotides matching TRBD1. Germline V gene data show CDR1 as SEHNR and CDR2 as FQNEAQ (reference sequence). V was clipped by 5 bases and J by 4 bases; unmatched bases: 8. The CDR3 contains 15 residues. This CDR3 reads CASSRRTGSPDTQYF. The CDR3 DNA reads TGTGCCAGCAGCCGAAGGACAGGGTCCCCAGATACGCAGTATTTT.

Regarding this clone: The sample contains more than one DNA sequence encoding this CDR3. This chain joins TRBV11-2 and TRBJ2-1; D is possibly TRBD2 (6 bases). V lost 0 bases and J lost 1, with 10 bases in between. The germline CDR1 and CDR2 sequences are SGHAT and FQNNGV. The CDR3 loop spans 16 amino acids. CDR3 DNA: TGTGCCAGCAGCTTAGATTTCCGGGGGTCCTACAATGAGCAGTTCTTC. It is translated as CASSLDFRGSYNEQFF.

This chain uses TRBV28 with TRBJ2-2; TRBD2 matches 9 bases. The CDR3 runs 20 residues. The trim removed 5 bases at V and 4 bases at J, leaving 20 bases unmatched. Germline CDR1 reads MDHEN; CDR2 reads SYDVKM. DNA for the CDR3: TGTGCCAGCAGTCCCCCCCTAAGCGGGAGGAACCGGAGTATCACCGGGGAGCTGTTTTTT. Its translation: CASSPPLSGRNRSITGELFF.

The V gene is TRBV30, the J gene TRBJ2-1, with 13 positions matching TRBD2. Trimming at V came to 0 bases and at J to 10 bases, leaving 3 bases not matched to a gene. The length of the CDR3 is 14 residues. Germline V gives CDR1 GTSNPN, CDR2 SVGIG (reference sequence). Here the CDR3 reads CAWSVKLAGGEQFF. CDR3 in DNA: TGTGCCTGGAGTGTGAAACTAGCGGGAGGGGAGCAGTTCTTC.

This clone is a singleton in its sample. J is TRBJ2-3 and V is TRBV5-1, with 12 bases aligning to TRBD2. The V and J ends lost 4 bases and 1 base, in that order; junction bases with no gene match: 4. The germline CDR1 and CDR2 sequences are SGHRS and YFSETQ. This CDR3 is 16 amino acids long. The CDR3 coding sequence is TGCGCCAGCAGCCCGAGACTAGCGGGGGGCACAGATACGCAGTATTTT. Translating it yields CASSPRLAGGTDTQYF.

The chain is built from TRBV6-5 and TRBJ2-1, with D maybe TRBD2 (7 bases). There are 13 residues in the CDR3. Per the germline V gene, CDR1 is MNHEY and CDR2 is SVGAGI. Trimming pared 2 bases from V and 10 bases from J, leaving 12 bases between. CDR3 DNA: TGTGCCAGCAGTTACAGGGGGGGAACCGAGCAGTTCTTC. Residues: CASSYRGGTEQFF.

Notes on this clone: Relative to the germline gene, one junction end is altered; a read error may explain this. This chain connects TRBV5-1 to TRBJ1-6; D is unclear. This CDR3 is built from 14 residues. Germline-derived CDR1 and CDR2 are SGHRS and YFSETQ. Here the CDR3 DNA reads TGCGCCAGCAGTTTGGACGGCGGGGATTCACCCCTCCACTTT. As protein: CASSLDGGDSPLHF.

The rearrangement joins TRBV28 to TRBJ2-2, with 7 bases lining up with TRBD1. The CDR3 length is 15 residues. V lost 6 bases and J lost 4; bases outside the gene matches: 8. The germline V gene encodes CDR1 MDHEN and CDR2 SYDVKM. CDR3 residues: CASRAGTVPTGELFF. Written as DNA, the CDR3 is TGTGCCAGCAGAGCCGGGACAGTACCCACCGGGGAGCTGTTTTTT.

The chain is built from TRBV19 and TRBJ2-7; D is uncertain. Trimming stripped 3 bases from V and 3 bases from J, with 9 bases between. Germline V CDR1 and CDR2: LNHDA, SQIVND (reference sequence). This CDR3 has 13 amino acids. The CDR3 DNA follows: TGTGCCAGTAGTATGCGCACAGACTACGAGCAGTACTTC. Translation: CASSMRTDYEQYF. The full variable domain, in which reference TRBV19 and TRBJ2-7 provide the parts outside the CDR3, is DGGITQSPKYLFRKEGQNVTLSCEQNLNHDAMYWYRQDPGQGLRLIYYSQIVNDFQKGDIAEGYSVSREKKESFPLTVTSAQKNPTAFYLCASSMRTDYEQYFGPGTRLTVT.

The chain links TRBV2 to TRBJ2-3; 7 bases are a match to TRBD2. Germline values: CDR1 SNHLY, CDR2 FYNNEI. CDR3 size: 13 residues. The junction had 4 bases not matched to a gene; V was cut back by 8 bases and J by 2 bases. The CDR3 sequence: CASCGGDTDTQYF. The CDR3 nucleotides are TGTGCCAGCTGCGGGGGAGACACAGATACGCAGTATTTT. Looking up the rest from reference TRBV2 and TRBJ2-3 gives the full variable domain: EPEVTQTPSHQVTQMGQEVILRCVPISNHLYFYWYRQILGQKVEFLVSFYNNEISEKSEIFDDQFSVERPDGSNFTLKIRSTKLEDSAMYFCASCGGDTDTQYFGPGTRLTVL.

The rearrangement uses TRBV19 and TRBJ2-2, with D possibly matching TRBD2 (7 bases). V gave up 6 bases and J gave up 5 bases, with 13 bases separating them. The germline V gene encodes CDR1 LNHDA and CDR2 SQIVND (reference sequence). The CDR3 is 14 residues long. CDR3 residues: CASSRRGATGELFF. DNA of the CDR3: TGTGCCAGTAGCCGACGGGGGGCTACCGGGGAGCTGTTTTTT.

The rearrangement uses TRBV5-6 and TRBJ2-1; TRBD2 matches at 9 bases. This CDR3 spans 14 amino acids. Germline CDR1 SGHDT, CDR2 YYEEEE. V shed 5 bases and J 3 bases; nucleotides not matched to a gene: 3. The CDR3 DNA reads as TGTGCCAGCAGGCGTAGCGGGGGCTACAATGAGCAGTTCTTC. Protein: CASRRSGGYNEQFF.

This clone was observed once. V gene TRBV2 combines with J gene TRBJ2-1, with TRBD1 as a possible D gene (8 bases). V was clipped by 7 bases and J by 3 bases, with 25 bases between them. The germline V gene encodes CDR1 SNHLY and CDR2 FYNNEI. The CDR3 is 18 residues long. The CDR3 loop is CASNRWGGQENIYNEQFF. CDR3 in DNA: TGTGCCAGCAACCGATGGGGGGGACAGGAAAATATCTACAATGAGCAGTTCTTC.

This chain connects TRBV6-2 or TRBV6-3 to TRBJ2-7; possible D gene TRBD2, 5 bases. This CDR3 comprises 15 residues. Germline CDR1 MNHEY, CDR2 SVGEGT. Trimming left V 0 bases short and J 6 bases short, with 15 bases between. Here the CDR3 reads CASSYSQTRGSEQYF. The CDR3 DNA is TGTGCCAGCAGTTACTCCCAAACACGGGGTAGCGAGCAGTACTTC.

In nucleotides, the CDR3 is TGTGCCAGCAGCTTAGGGGGGTCGGGACAGGGTGTGGTAAAACTGTTTTTT. Translation gives CASSLGGSGQGVVKLFF. The V call is TRBV7-2, the J call TRBJ1-4; 9 positions agree with TRBD1. J was trimmed by 10 bases and V by 1 base; bases with no gene match: 13. The CDR3 extends over 17 amino acids. Per the germline V gene, CDR1 is SGHTA and CDR2 is FQGNSA.

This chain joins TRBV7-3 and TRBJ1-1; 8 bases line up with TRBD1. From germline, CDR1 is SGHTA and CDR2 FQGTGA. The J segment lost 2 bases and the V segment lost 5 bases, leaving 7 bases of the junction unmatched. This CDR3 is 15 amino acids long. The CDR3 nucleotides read TGTGCCAGCAGCCCGATCGGACAGGGAAACACTGAAGCTTTCTTT. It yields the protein CASSPIGQGNTEAFF.

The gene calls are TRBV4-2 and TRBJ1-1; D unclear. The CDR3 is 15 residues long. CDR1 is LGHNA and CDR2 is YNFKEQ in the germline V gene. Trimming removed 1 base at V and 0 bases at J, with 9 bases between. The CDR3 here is CASSQGEGMNTEAFF. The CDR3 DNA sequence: TGTGCCAGCAGCCAAGGGGAGGGTATGAACACTGAAGCTTTCTTT.

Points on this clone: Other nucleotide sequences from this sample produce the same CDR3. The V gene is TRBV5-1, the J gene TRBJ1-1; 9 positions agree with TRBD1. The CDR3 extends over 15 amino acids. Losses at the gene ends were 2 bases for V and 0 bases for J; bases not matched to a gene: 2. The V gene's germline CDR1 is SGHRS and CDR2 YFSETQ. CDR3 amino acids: CASSLDRGMNTEAFF. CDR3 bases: TGCGCCAGCAGCTTAGACAGGGGGATGAACACTGAAGCTTTCTTT.

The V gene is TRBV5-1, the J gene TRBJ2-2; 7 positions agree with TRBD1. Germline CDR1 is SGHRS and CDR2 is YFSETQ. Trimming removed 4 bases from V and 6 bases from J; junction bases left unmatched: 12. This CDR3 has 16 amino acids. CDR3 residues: CASSPRTGYNAGELFF. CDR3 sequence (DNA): TGCGCCAGCAGCCCCCGGACAGGTTACAACGCCGGGGAGCTGTTTTTT. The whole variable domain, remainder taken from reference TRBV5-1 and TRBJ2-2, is KAGVTQTPRYLIKTRGQQVTLSCSPISGHRSVSWYQQTPGQGLQFLFEYFSETQRNKGNFPGRFSGRQFSNSRSEMNVSTLELGDSALYLCASSPRTGYNAGELFFGEGSRLTVL.

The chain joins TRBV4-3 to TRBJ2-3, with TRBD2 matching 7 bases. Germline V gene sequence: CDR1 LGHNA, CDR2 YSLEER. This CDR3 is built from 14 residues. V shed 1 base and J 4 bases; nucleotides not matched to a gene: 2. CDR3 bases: TGCGCCAGCAGCCAAGGGGAGGGCTCAGATACGCAGTATTTT. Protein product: CASSQGEGSDTQYF.

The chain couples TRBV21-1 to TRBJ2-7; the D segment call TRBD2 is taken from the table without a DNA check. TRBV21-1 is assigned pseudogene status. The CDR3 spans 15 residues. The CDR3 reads CASSKARGATEEQYF. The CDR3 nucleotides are TGTGCCAGCAGCAAAGCGCGGGGCGCGACGGAAGAGCAGTACTTC.

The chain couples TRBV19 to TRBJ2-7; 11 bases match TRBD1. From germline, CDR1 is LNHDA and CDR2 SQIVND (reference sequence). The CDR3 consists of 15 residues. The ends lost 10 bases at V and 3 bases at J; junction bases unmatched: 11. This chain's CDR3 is CATATGTGGLYEQYF. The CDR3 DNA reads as TGTGCCACCGCAACCGGGACAGGGGGTCTCTACGAGCAGTACTTC.

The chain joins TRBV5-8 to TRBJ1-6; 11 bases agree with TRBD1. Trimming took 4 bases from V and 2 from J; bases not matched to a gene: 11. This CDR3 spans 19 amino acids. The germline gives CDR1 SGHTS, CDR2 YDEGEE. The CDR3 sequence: CASSPWGTGGQAYNSPLHF. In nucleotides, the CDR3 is TGTGCCAGCAGCCCGTGGGGGACAGGGGGGCAGGCCTATAATTCACCCCTCCACTTT.

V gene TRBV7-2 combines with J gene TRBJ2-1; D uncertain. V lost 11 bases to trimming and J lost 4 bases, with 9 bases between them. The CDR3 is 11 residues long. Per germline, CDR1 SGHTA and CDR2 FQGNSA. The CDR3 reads CACQLYNEQFF. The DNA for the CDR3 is TGTGCCTGCCAGTTATACAATGAGCAGTTCTTC. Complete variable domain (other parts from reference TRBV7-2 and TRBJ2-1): GAGVSQSPSNKVTEKGKDVELRCDPISGHTALYWYRQSLGQGLEFLIYFQGNSAPDKSGLPSDRFSAERTGGSVSTLTIQRTQQEDSAVYLCACQLYNEQFFGPGTRLTVL.